The present T cell receptor beta chain was sequenced within a study of OX40 agonist ivuxolimab in advanced cancers. Describing the broader study: The costimulatory receptor OX40 (CD134) was targeted by ivuxolimab, a fully human IgG2 agonistic monoclonal antibody. The dose-escalation cohort was almost 85% male with a mean age of approximately 60 years, ranging from roughly 23 to 90. Prior anti-PD-1, anti-PD-L1 or anti-CTLA-4 therapy was permitted, and checkpoint inhibitors had been received by around 40% of dose-escalation patients. Intravenous ivuxolimab was administered to patients every 2 weeks at six dose levels: 0.01, 0.1, 0.3, 1.5, 3 and 10 mg/kg. Among the 50 to 55 dose-escalation patients, some 20 had hepatocellular carcinoma, 15 or so melanoma, 9 renal cell carcinoma and 9 head and neck cancer. Partial responses were achieved by three dose-escalation patients, of whom one had hepatocellular carcinoma and two had cutaneous melanoma. The point of sequencing TCRbeta in the periphery was to test whether ivuxolimab changed TCR sequence diversity and drove clonal T-cell expansion. The monotherapy dose-escalation portion (N ≈ 55 patients) of the phase I ivuxolimab trial is reported in the paper.

Genomic DNA was isolated from the sorted cells so that the TCRbeta CDR3 region could be sequenced. TCRbeta CDR3 regions were sequenced using the immunoSEQ Assay. What TCRdb holds here is the immuneACCESS table cut down to in-frame rearrangements. Part of the clones is not present; checked against another copy, under half of the missing clones reflect an unresolved V gene, and the others are unexplained. The sample table lists 9,500 to 12,000 clones, approximately 80% of them with a count of one. The ten biggest clones cover around an eighth of the sample. Patients with autoimmune disease history or receiving systemic immunosuppression were excluded from the trial. In every dose cohort, peripheral blood was drawn for TCR sequencing at baseline, cycle 4 day 1, and cycle 7 day 1. Samples were obtained from an open-label, multicenter, first-in-human phase I dose-escalation trial of ivuxolimab. Adults with locally advanced or metastatic melanoma, renal cell carcinoma, hepatocellular carcinoma or head and neck squamous cell carcinoma were enrolled in the trial. Before TCR sequencing, CD4+ and CD8+ T cells were separately sorted from peripheral blood.

Between the V and J ends, shortened by 0 bases and 0 bases respectively, the junction contains 14 bases. The CDR3 sequence holds 17 residues, the cysteine and phenylalanine included. Here the CDR3 DNA is all that survives: 51 bases in frame from base 1. The germline V gene (reference sequence) specifies MNHEY as CDR1 and SMNVEV as CDR2. For this clone: Its antigen is not yet known. No much larger clonotype is one base removed from it; base qualities were not supplied.

The research as a whole found: Partial responders in the 0.1-3.0 mg/kg groups had among the lowest normalized peripheral clonal expansion, especially among CD8+ T cells. Low levels of normalized T-cell clonal expansion were also seen in some nonresponding patients. At doses of 0.1 to 3.0 mg/kg, clonal expansion of both CD4+ and CD8+ T cells in blood was seen between baseline and week 6. After ivuxolimab, CD8+ T cells had more expanded clones than CD4+ T cells on average. The antigen specificity of the peripheral T cells that underwent clonal expansion was not determined.

Specimen: CD4+ or CD8+ T cells sorted from blood, collected in a trial of the OX40 agonist ivuxolimab. The receptor's source is an adult with an advanced solid tumor such as melanoma, head and neck, liver or kidney cancer. The chain couples TRBV27 to TRBJ1-2; the D segment cannot be called with confidence. The nucleotides read TGTGCCAGCAGTTTATCACCCTCGGCGGGCCCTAACTATGGCTACACCTTC. It specifies CASSLSPSAGPNYGYTF.